This is a list of T cell receptor beta chains from one sample in a study of T cells in Graves' hyperthyroidism and ophthalmopathy. MiXCR, run by TCRdb on the multiplex PCR reads, gives a single entry per CDR3 protein. The sample lists approximately 400,000 distinct CDR3 sequences, approximately 13% occurring once. The sample comprised blood. These receptors were taken from a woman in her sixties with Graves' hyperthyroidism. Each CDR3 is given with its conserved first and last residue. Each record gives: D gene, J gene, V gene, clone size, CDR3 DNA, CDR3 protein. D genes are given only for firm matches. Clone sizes are given selectively: once, few, many, or a class where the clone is expanded.

d_gene: TRBD2
j_gene: TRBJ2-1
v_gene: TRBV6-1
abundance: many
CDR3nt: TGTGCCAGCACCCTACTAGCGGGAGTGCGGAATGAGCAGTTCTTC
CDR3aa: CASTLLAGVRNEQFF

d_gene: .
j_gene: TRBJ1-2
v_gene: TRBV3-1
abundance: many
CDR3nt: TGTGCCAGCAGCCAAGTAAGAGCAGGACGCAACTATGGCTACACCTTC
CDR3aa: CASSQVRAGRNYGYTF

d_gene: TRBD1
j_gene: TRBJ1-5
v_gene: TRBV6-1
abundance: .
CDR3nt: TGTGCCAGCGCACAGGGGGAGGTTCAGCCCCAGCATTTT
CDR3aa: CASAQGEVQPQHF

d_gene: TRBD1
j_gene: TRBJ1-2
v_gene: TRBV6-1
abundance: many
CDR3nt: TGTGCCAGCAGAAGGGACAGGAACTATGGCTACACCTTC
CDR3aa: CASRRDRNYGYTF

d_gene: .
j_gene: TRBJ2-3
v_gene: TRBV6-1
abundance: many
CDR3nt: TGTGCCAGTAAACAGAGTCAGGAGAGCACAGATACGCAGTATTTT
CDR3aa: CASKQSQESTDTQYF

d_gene: .
j_gene: TRBJ2-5
v_gene: TRBV28
abundance: many
CDR3nt: TGTGCCAGCAGTAATCCCGGGACACAAGAGACCCAGTACTTC
CDR3aa: CASSNPGTQETQYF

d_gene: .
j_gene: TRBJ2-5
v_gene: TRBV5-1
abundance: many
CDR3nt: TGCGCCAGCAGCTGGCAGGGAGGTCAAGAGACCCAGTACTTC
CDR3aa: CASSWQGGQETQYF

d_gene: TRBD2
j_gene: TRBJ2-3
v_gene: TRBV6-9
abundance: .
CDR3nt: TGTGCCAGCAAGTTGAGCGGGGTCACAGATACGCAGTATTTT
CDR3aa: CASKLSGVTDTQYF

d_gene: TRBD1
j_gene: TRBJ2-7
v_gene: TRBV20-1
abundance: many
CDR3nt: TGCAGTGCTAGCCCCGGTGGGACAGATCCCTACGAGCAGTACTTC
CDR3aa: CSASPGGTDPYEQYF

d_gene: TRBD1
j_gene: TRBJ1-6
v_gene: TRBV12-3/TRBV12-4
abundance: many
CDR3nt: TGTGCCAGCACCTACAGGGGAACCGATTCACCCCTCCACTTT
CDR3aa: CASTYRGTDSPLHF

d_gene: .
j_gene: TRBJ2-7
v_gene: TRBV2
abundance: many
CDR3nt: TGTGCCAGCAGTGGTGGGGGAATGGGTGACGAGCAGTACTTC
CDR3aa: CASSGGGMGDEQYF

d_gene: TRBD1
j_gene: TRBJ2-7
v_gene: TRBV18
abundance: .
CDR3nt: TGTGCCAGCTCGCCCGGGACAGGGTTCTCCTACGAGCAGTACTTC
CDR3aa: CASSPGTGFSYEQYF

d_gene: .
j_gene: TRBJ2-1
v_gene: TRBV12-3/TRBV12-4
abundance: many
CDR3nt: TGTGCCAGCAGCCTTTTTTTGGGTGAGCAGTTCTTC
CDR3aa: CASSLFLGEQFF

d_gene: .
j_gene: TRBJ2-7
v_gene: TRBV20-1
abundance: many
CDR3nt: TGCAGTGCTATCGAGGACGTTAGGGAGTACGAGCAGTACTTC
CDR3aa: CSAIEDVREYEQYF

d_gene: .
j_gene: TRBJ1-1
v_gene: TRBV3-1
abundance: many
CDR3nt: TGTGCCAGCAGCCACCAGGCCAACACTGAAGCTTTCTTT
CDR3aa: CASSHQANTEAFF

d_gene: .
j_gene: TRBJ1-6
v_gene: TRBV2
abundance: many
CDR3nt: TGTGCCAGCAGTCCCACCGGGACAAGTAATTCACCCCTCCACTTT
CDR3aa: CASSPTGTSNSPLHF

d_gene: .
j_gene: TRBJ2-7
v_gene: TRBV28
abundance: many
CDR3nt: TGTGCCAGCACGACGTCCTACGAGCAGTACTTC
CDR3aa: CASTTSYEQYF

d_gene: .
j_gene: TRBJ2-3
v_gene: TRBV3-1
abundance: many
CDR3nt: TGTGCCAGCAGCCAATCGAGGACAGATACGCAGTATTTT
CDR3aa: CASSQSRTDTQYF

d_gene: TRBD1
j_gene: TRBJ2-5
v_gene: TRBV5-8
abundance: .
CDR3nt: TGTGCCAGCAGCCTGGTTGACAGGGGTTTAGAGACCCAGTACTTC
CDR3aa: CASSLVDRGLETQYF

d_gene: .
j_gene: TRBJ1-1
v_gene: TRBV3-1
abundance: many
CDR3nt: TGTGCCAGCAGCCAGGGCCTTTTGGGCACTGAAGCTTTCTTT
CDR3aa: CASSQGLLGTEAFF

d_gene: TRBD2
j_gene: TRBJ2-7
v_gene: TRBV15
abundance: many
CDR3nt: TGTGCCACCAGCAGAGATTACCTAGCGGGAGAATCGGCCTACGAGCAGTACTTC
CDR3aa: CATSRDYLAGESAYEQYF

d_gene: .
j_gene: TRBJ2-5
v_gene: TRBV11-2
abundance: .
CDR3nt: TGCGCCAGCAGCCAAGAGACAATGCAGACCCAGTACTTC
CDR3aa: CASSQETMQTQYF

d_gene: .
j_gene: TRBJ1-1
v_gene: TRBV3-1
abundance: many
CDR3nt: TGTGCCAGCAGCCAAGAAGGAGCCCGTCGTGCTTTCTTT
CDR3aa: CASSQEGARRAFF

d_gene: TRBD2
j_gene: TRBJ2-1
v_gene: TRBV7-3
abundance: .
CDR3nt: TGTGCCAGCAGCCGTGGGGGGGGGTTAGAGCAGTTCTTC
CDR3aa: CASSRGGGLEQFF

d_gene: TRBD1
j_gene: TRBJ2-7
v_gene: TRBV5-6
abundance: .
CDR3nt: TGTGCCAGCAGCCAGCCCGGGACAGTATACGAGCAGTACTTC
CDR3aa: CASSQPGTVYEQYF

d_gene: .
j_gene: TRBJ1-2
v_gene: TRBV27
abundance: many
CDR3nt: TGTGCCAGCAGGGAACTGATGGGAACGTCCAATGGCTACACCTTC
CDR3aa: CASRELMGTSNGYTF

d_gene: .
j_gene: TRBJ2-7
v_gene: TRBV15
abundance: .
CDR3nt: TGTGCCACCAGCTCTATGAGGGGGGCCTACGAGCAGTACTTC
CDR3aa: CATSSMRGAYEQYF

d_gene: TRBD1
j_gene: TRBJ2-1
v_gene: TRBV24-1
abundance: .
CDR3nt: TGTGCCACCAGTGATCCGGACAGGCCGATCTTCTTC
CDR3aa: CATSDPDRPIFF

d_gene: TRBD2
j_gene: TRBJ2-1
v_gene: TRBV7-9
abundance: .
CDR3nt: TGTGCCAGCAGCTTATTGGACAGGCTGAAAAATAGCGGGAGGGAAAATGAGCAGTTCTTC
CDR3aa: CASSLLDRLKNSGRENEQFF

d_gene: .
j_gene: TRBJ2-1
v_gene: TRBV12-5
abundance: many
CDR3nt: TGTGCTAGTGGTTTGGTATTGGATTCGGGGAAATCCTACAATGAGCAGTTCTTC
CDR3aa: CASGLVLDSGKSYNEQFF

d_gene: TRBD2
j_gene: TRBJ2-7
v_gene: TRBV7-3
abundance: many
CDR3nt: TGTGCCAGCAGCGGTCCGGGACTAGCGGGAGTGAGCTCCTACGAGCAGTACTTC
CDR3aa: CASSGPGLAGVSSYEQYF

d_gene: TRBD1
j_gene: TRBJ2-1
v_gene: TRBV6-1
abundance: many
CDR3nt: TGTGCCAGCAGTTTGGGGTGGGGGACAGGGCAGTTCTTC
CDR3aa: CASSLGWGTGQFF

d_gene: .
j_gene: TRBJ2-2
v_gene: TRBV14
abundance: many
CDR3nt: TGTGCCAGCAGCCAAATCAGGGGAAGGACCGGGGAGCTGTTTTTT
CDR3aa: CASSQIRGRTGELFF

d_gene: .
j_gene: TRBJ1-2
v_gene: TRBV11-2
abundance: .
CDR3nt: TGTGCCAGCAGGCAACCCGGTGGGGCTAACTATGGCTACACCTTC
CDR3aa: CASRQPGGANYGYTF

d_gene: .
j_gene: TRBJ1-2
v_gene: TRBV5-1
abundance: many
CDR3nt: TGCGCCAGCAGCTTGGCCGGGCAGGGTGGCTACACCTTC
CDR3aa: CASSLAGQGGYTF

d_gene: .
j_gene: TRBJ2-1
v_gene: TRBV9
abundance: few
CDR3nt: TGTGCCAGCAGCCTTTCTCGCGGACCCTACAATGAGCAGTTCTTC
CDR3aa: CASSLSRGPYNEQFF

d_gene: .
j_gene: TRBJ1-5
v_gene: TRBV5-1
abundance: few
CDR3nt: TGCGCCAGCAGCTGGGGGCTCAATCAGCCCCAGCATTTT
CDR3aa: CASSWGLNQPQHF

d_gene: TRBD1
j_gene: TRBJ1-2
v_gene: TRBV2
abundance: many
CDR3nt: TGTGCCAGCAGTGCGGGACAGACCTATGGCTACACCTTC
CDR3aa: CASSAGQTYGYTF

d_gene: .
j_gene: TRBJ1-1
v_gene: TRBV12-3/TRBV12-4
abundance: medium-sized
CDR3nt: TGTGCCAGCAGTTCGTGGGTGAGAGGAAAAGAAGCTTTCTTT
CDR3aa: CASSSWVRGKEAFF

d_gene: .
j_gene: TRBJ2-5
v_gene: TRBV7-9
abundance: few
CDR3nt: TGTGCCAGCAGCTTAAGTACTGGGATCGAGACCCAGTACTTC
CDR3aa: CASSLSTGIETQYF

d_gene: .
j_gene: TRBJ2-7
v_gene: TRBV28
abundance: .
CDR3nt: TGTGCCAGCAACACCCAGGGGGGGCAGTACTTC
CDR3aa: CASNTQGGQYF

d_gene: TRBD2
j_gene: TRBJ2-1
v_gene: TRBV6-5
abundance: few
CDR3nt: TGTGCCAGCAGTTACAACGGGAGGGCCTACAATGAGCAGTTCTTC
CDR3aa: CASSYNGRAYNEQFF

d_gene: TRBD2
j_gene: TRBJ2-7
v_gene: TRBV7-9
abundance: many
CDR3nt: TGTGCCAGCAGCCCTCGGAGCGGGAGGGCCTACGAGCAGTACTTC
CDR3aa: CASSPRSGRAYEQYF

d_gene: .
j_gene: TRBJ2-2
v_gene: TRBV10-1
abundance: many
CDR3nt: TGCGCCAGCAGTGAGTCGATAGGCACCGGGGAGCTGTTTTTT
CDR3aa: CASSESIGTGELFF

d_gene: .
j_gene: TRBJ2-3
v_gene: TRBV30
abundance: many
CDR3nt: TGTGCCTGGAGTGTACAGACAGATACGCAGTATTTT
CDR3aa: CAWSVQTDTQYF

d_gene: TRBD1
j_gene: TRBJ1-5
v_gene: TRBV5-1
abundance: few
CDR3nt: TGCGCCAGCAGCCCTGGGGGGACAGGCTATCAGCCCCAGCATTTT
CDR3aa: CASSPGGTGYQPQHF

d_gene: TRBD1
j_gene: TRBJ2-5
v_gene: TRBV12-3/TRBV12-4
abundance: many
CDR3nt: TGTGCCAGCAGTTTCATTCCGGGACAGTACCAAGAGACCCAGTACTTC
CDR3aa: CASSFIPGQYQETQYF

d_gene: TRBD2
j_gene: TRBJ2-3
v_gene: TRBV2
abundance: many
CDR3nt: TGTGCCAGCAGGGGACTAGCGGGTCGTAGCACAGATACGCAGTATTTT
CDR3aa: CASRGLAGRSTDTQYF

d_gene: TRBD1
j_gene: TRBJ1-1
v_gene: TRBV28
abundance: many
CDR3nt: TGTGCCAGCAGTTACAGGGGTGGTAGCACTGAAGCTTTCTTT
CDR3aa: CASSYRGGSTEAFF

d_gene: .
j_gene: TRBJ2-2
v_gene: TRBV18
abundance: .
CDR3nt: TGTGCCAGCTCACCGACTGGATCCGAGGGGTACACCGGGGAGCTGTTTTTT
CDR3aa: CASSPTGSEGYTGELFF

d_gene: .
j_gene: TRBJ2-7
v_gene: TRBV5-1
abundance: .
CDR3nt: TGCGCCAGCAGCTCGGAGAGTGGCGAGCAGTACTTC
CDR3aa: CASSSESGEQYF

d_gene: .
j_gene: TRBJ2-5
v_gene: TRBV9
abundance: .
CDR3nt: TGTGCCAGCAGCGTAGGATTAAGTCAAGAGACCCAGTACTTC
CDR3aa: CASSVGLSQETQYF

d_gene: TRBD2
j_gene: TRBJ2-1
v_gene: TRBV7-9
abundance: many
CDR3nt: TGTGCCAGCATACTTTTTCTAGGGACTAGCGCCTACAATGAGCAGTTCTTC
CDR3aa: CASILFLGTSAYNEQFF

d_gene: .
j_gene: TRBJ2-5
v_gene: TRBV20-1
abundance: .
CDR3nt: TGCAGTGCTAGGGGAGGCGGCACCCAAGAGACCCAGTACTTC
CDR3aa: CSARGGGTQETQYF

d_gene: .
j_gene: TRBJ2-7
v_gene: TRBV20-1
abundance: many
CDR3nt: TGCAGTGTGCGCGGGGTCTCCTACGAGCAGTACTTC
CDR3aa: CSVRGVSYEQYF

d_gene: .
j_gene: TRBJ2-1
v_gene: TRBV27
abundance: .
CDR3nt: TGTGCCAGCAGTTCCTCCGGGACTTTCCCCAATGAGCAGTTCTTC
CDR3aa: CASSSSGTFPNEQFF

d_gene: .
j_gene: TRBJ2-2
v_gene: TRBV7-8
abundance: few
CDR3nt: TGTGCCAGCAGCTTCAAACGGCTGGCCGGGGAGCTGTTTTTT
CDR3aa: CASSFKRLAGELFF